This TCR beta chain was retrieved from a study of regulatory T cells in long-lasting Graves disease. On the study more broadly: The term persistent Graves' disease signified upward of 5 years on antithyroid drugs with positive TSH receptor antibodies.

The V and J ends lost 5 bases and 8 bases, in that order; junction bases with no gene match: 3. Germline values: CDR1 MDHEN, CDR2 SYDVKM. The CDR3 totals 13 residues. Time point given: persistent/refractory GD, antithyroid drugs over 5 years with positive TRAb. Extracted RNA from PBMCs served as the source of the TCR library. From an endocrinology department in Xi'an, China, came the patients. In its sample, this clonotype was seen many times. Libraries of TCR beta came from iRepertoire HTBI primers plus Arm-PCR of CDR3 regions. TCRdb analysed the multiplex PCR reads with MiXCR anew, one entry per CDR3 protein. The sample holds under 450,000 distinct CDR3 sequences, less than 30% seen once.

This chain joins TRBV28 and TRBJ1-2, with 12 positions matching TRBD1. The sequences come from peripheral blood mononuclear cells (PBMCs), collected when the disease was refractory, from a patient treated with antithyroid drugs. The TCR was taken from a woman aged 40 to 50 with Graves disease. The CDR3 is CASSPGTGGGYTF. The CDR3 nucleotides are TGTGCCAGCAGTCCCGGGACAGGGGGCGGCTACACCTTC.